A selection of T cell receptor beta chains follows, all from one sample in a study of blood T cell repertoires in COVID-19. The protocol was immunoSEQ multiplex PCR, while the TCRdb copy is restricted to in-frame clones and leaves out a portion. The sample includes tens of thousands of clones, around 86% seen only once; the top ten take roughly 4.5%. Sequencing was carried out using peripheral blood. Receptors were obtained from a woman older than 75 with acute or convalescent COVID-19. Both conserved end residues are part of each CDR3. The order of the fields is J gene, V gene, CDR3 protein.

TRBJ1-1 | TRBV3-1/TRBV3-2 | CASSSGQGTTEAFF
TRBJ2-7 | TRBV5-1 | CASSLDTYEQYF
TRBJ2-2 | TRBV6-5 | CASSSNRGANTGELFF
TRBJ2-7 | TRBV6-5 | CASSPPGQPMEQYF
TRBJ1-3 | TRBV6-5 | CASRSDRGRGNTIYF
TRBJ1-1 | TRBV6-5 | CASTPKGGAGTEAFF
TRBJ2-5 | TRBV11-2 | CASSLVSGEVGTQYF
TRBJ1-2 | TRBV30 | CAWTPPGGYGYTF
TRBJ2-7 | TRBV30 | CAWRKGLAGLARDEQYF
TRBJ2-1 | TRBV5-1 | CASSSGGTGEEQFF
TRBJ1-1 | TRBV19 | CASSIAGGRNTEAFF
TRBJ1-5 | TRBV7-2 | CASSLDRGNQPQHF
TRBJ1-4 | TRBV9 | CASSATGTTNEKLFF
TRBJ1-5 | TRBV18 | CASSPTGGLQPQHF
TRBJ1-2 | TRBV12-3/TRBV12-4 | CASSPGQGIGYTF
TRBJ1-5 | TRBV3-1/TRBV3-2 | CATGSLNQPQHF
TRBJ2-3 | TRBV18 | CASSRDRSSEQYF
TRBJ2-6 | TRBV5-5 | CASSLLGEVKTNVLTF
TRBJ2-1 | TRBV28 | CATYDDGDRVNEQFF
TRBJ1-1 | TRBV2 | CASSVWDRNTEAFF
TRBJ2-1 | TRBV3-1/TRBV3-2 | CASSQAPRNEQFF
TRBJ2-7 | TRBV24-1 | CATSVDYFYYEQYF
TRBJ2-5 | TRBV11-2 | CASSGGLAGETQYF
TRBJ2-5 | TRBV15 | CATSQAAQETQYF
TRBJ1-4 | TRBV19 | CATGQGVLEKLFF
TRBJ1-4 | TRBV5-1 | CASSSGGRSEKLFF
TRBJ1-1 | TRBV23-1 | CASSRGFQTEAFF
TRBJ2-2 | TRBV30 | CAWRGLAVTGELFF
TRBJ1-3 | TRBV5-1 | CASSFLGQSAGTGNTIYF
TRBJ1-2 | TRBV2 | CASRGEGQGYGYTF
TRBJ1-1 | TRBV29-1 | CSVTLQGRLNTEAFF
TRBJ1-2 | TRBV19 | CASSLAGYGYTF
TRBJ1-2 | TRBV29-1 | CSVARDSTYGYTF
TRBJ2-5 | TRBV4-2 | CASSQEYRQKETQYF
TRBJ1-2 | TRBV5-1 | CASSLAARNYGYTF
TRBJ1-1 | TRBV5-1 | CASSLEGQRNTEAFF
TRBJ1-1 | TRBV9 | CASSVEGVMNTEAFF
TRBJ1-6 | TRBV18 | CASSTGVGGNSPLHF
TRBJ2-4 | TRBV19 | CASSIGPKNIQYF
TRBJ2-3 | TRBV6-4 | CASSREGQDTQYF
TRBJ1-4 | TRBV27 | CASSFSITNEKLFF
TRBJ1-2 | TRBV5-6 | CASTLGQGARYGYTF
TRBJ2-2 | TRBV19 | CASSTSTGRNTGELFF
TRBJ1-2 | TRBV15 | CATSPGQGYGYTF